This TCR beta chain was captured by sequencing in a study of T cell responses to AZD1222 COVID-19 vaccine. Study-level results: Donor demographics were predominantly white British with a female majority; clonal diversity may be underestimated. Close to half of spike-specific TCRs reportedly recognize unmutated variant regions.

A word on this clone: Antigen unknown.

Germline CDR1 and CDR2: KGHDR and SFDVKD. The CDR3 contains 15 residues. V dropped 4 bases and J dropped 3; count of bases not matched to a gene: 7. Assay used: immunoSEQ multiplex PCR; TCRdb lists only in-frame clones, some missing. The table includes 83,000 or so clones, around 93% detected once. This TCR was sampled from an adult who received the AZD1222 COVID-19 vaccine. Here the sequenced sample was peripheral blood, taken 28 days after the second AZD1222 dose. This chain uses TRBV24-1 with TRBJ1-2; 7 bases fit TRBD1. The CDR3 loop is CATSDPQGGDYGYTF. CDR3 DNA sequence: TGTGCCACCAGTGACCCGCAGGGGGGGGACTATGGCTACACCTTC.